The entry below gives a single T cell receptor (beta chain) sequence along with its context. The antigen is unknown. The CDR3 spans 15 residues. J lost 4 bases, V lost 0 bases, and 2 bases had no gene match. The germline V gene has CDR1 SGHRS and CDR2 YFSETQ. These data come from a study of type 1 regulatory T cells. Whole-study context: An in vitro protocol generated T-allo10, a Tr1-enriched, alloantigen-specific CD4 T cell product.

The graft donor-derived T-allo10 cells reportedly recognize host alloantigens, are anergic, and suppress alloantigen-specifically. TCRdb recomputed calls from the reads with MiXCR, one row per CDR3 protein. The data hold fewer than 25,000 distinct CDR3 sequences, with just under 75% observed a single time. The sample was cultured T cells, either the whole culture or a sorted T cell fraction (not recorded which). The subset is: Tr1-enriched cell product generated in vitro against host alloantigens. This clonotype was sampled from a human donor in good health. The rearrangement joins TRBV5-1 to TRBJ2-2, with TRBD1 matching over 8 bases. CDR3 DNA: TGCGCCAGCAGCTTGGTTGGACAGGGCACCGGGGAGCTGTTTTTT. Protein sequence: CASSLVGQGTGELFF.